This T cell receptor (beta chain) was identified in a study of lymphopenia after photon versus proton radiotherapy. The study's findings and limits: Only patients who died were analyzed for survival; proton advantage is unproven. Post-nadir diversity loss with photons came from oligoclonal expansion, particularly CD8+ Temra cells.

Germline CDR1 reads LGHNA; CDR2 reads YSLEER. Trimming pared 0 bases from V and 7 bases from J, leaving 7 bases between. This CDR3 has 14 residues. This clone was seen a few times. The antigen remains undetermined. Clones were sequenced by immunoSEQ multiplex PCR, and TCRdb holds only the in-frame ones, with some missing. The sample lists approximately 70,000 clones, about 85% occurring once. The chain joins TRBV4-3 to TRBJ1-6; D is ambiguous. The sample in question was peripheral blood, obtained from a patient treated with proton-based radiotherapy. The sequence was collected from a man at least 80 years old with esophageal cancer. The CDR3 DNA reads TGCGCCAGCAGCCAAGATGAGGCAAATTCACCCCTCCACTTT. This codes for CASSQDEANSPLHF.